This T cell receptor beta chain derives from a study of radiotherapy plus CTLA-4 blockade in lung cancer. Study-level findings and limits: Early blood T cell clone dynamics, with interferon-beta, were reported to best predict response. Once radiotherapy plus ipilimumab had been given, TCR clones derived from tumor expanded in blood.

The CDR3 sequence is 14 residues long. V lost 1 base and J 4 bases, leaving 8 bases between the germline ends. Germline CDR1 LNHNV, CDR2 YYDKDF (reference sequence). Clones were read by immunoSEQ multiplex PCR, and TCRdb kept only the in-frame ones, dropping some. Of around 130,000 clones in the sample, approximately 90% were seen once. This clone was counted a single time. Its antigen remains unidentified. The chain is built from TRBV15 and TRBJ2-1, with D uncertain. The sample consisted of peripheral blood, taken from a patient treated with radiotherapy plus ipilimumab. The clonotype comes from a human donor with non-small cell lung cancer that progressed on radiotherapy plus ipilimumab. This CDR3 reads CATSRVNGYNEQFF. The CDR3 DNA reads TGTGCCACCAGCAGAGTGAACGGTTACAATGAGCAGTTCTTC.